What follows are 18 T cell receptor beta chains derived from one specimen sequenced in a study of T cell repertoires in cytomegalovirus infection. TCRdb re-called the reads with MiXCR, one entry per CDR3 protein. The top ten clones hold over 15% of a sample with about 150,000 distinct CDR3 sequences, over 15% of them seen once. Material: CD8+ T cells from PBMCs. The receptors come from a human donor in good health (CMV status not recorded). Some clones in this sample may be carry-over from other donors' samples.

This rearrangement joins TRBV20-1 to TRBJ2-1; 9 nucleotides match TRBD2. J gave up 3 bases and V 6 bases, and 6 bases lay outside the gene matches. CDR3 length: 14 residues. The V gene's germline CDR1 is DFQATT and CDR2 SNEGSKA (reference sequence). The CDR3 DNA sequence: TGCAGTGCGTGGACTAGCGCAGACTACAATGAGCAGTTCTTC. Translating gives CSAWTSADYNEQFF.

This clonotype was detected a few times. The J gene is TRBJ1-2, the V gene TRBV29-1; the D gene is possibly TRBD1 (5 bases). CDR3 length equals 13 residues. Germline values: CDR1 SQVTM, CDR2 ANQGSEA. Trimming pared 7 bases from V and 3 bases from J, leaving 15 bases between. CDR3 in amino acids: CSGRDSDDYGYTF. The CDR3 DNA follows: TGCAGCGGCCGGGACTCGGACGACTATGGCTACACCTTC.

The chain joins TRBV15 to TRBJ2-5; D possibly corresponds to TRBD2 (6 bases). The germline V and J ends were trimmed by 4 bases and 2 bases, with 11 bases remaining between them. The germline gives CDR1 LNHNV, CDR2 YYDKDF (reference sequence). The CDR3 runs to 14 residues. This CDR3 is CATSIFAGQETQYF. CDR3 coding DNA: TGTGCCACCAGCATCTTCGCGGGGCAAGAGACCCAGTACTTC.

The CDR3 loop is CASSLAGRATEAFF. The DNA of the CDR3 is TGTGCCAGCAGCTTAGCGGGCAGGGCCACTGAAGCTTTCTTT. The chain has TRBV7-8 and TRBJ1-1; the D gene is possibly TRBD1 (5 bases). Germline V CDR1 and CDR2: SGHVS, FQNEAQ. The CDR3 runs 14 residues. Trimming pared 0 bases from V and 4 bases from J, leaving 9 bases between.

This clonotype was seen more than once but under ten times. V is TRBV28 and J is TRBJ2-7, with 7 bases fitting TRBD1. This CDR3 region has 15 residues. V shed 4 bases, J shed 3 bases, and the junction held 9 bases outside the gene matches. Germline V CDR1 and CDR2: MDHEN, SYDVKM. The CDR3 DNA is TGTGCCAGCAGTTCCTCCACCCGACAGGGCTACGAGCAGTACTTC. It translates to CASSSSTRQGYEQYF.

CDR3 sequence (DNA): TGTGCCAGCAGCGGCCGAGACAGGACTCGCAATCAGCCCCAGCATTTT. Translated: CASSGRDRTRNQPQHF. V gene TRBV7-7 combines with J gene TRBJ1-5, with D possibly matching TRBD1 (6 bases). The CDR3 sequence is 16 residues long. Germline CDR1 reads SSHAT; CDR2 reads FNYEAQ (reference sequence). V lost 5 bases and J 2 bases, leaving 16 bases between the germline ends.

This clonotype was seen a few times. The chain uses TRBV6-1 and TRBJ2-7, with D hard to call. CDR1 and CDR2 (germline): MNHNS, SASEGT. V lost 0 bases to trimming and J lost 7 bases, with 13 bases between them. The CDR3 is made up of 14 amino acids. This chain's CDR3 is CASSEALYSSEQYF. The CDR3 region has the DNA TGTGCCAGCAGTGAAGCGCTGTACAGTAGTGAGCAGTACTTC.

The chain uses TRBV10-3 and TRBJ2-7, with TRBD2 as a possible D gene (5 bases). This CDR3 is 20 amino acids long. Per germline, CDR1 ENHRY and CDR2 SYGVKD. V gave up 2 bases and J gave up 0 bases, with 26 bases separating them. The CDR3 bases are TGTGCCATCAGTGAGCTTTCGCGCACGGTGGGAACGAGGGTCTCCTACGAGCAGTACTTC. This codes for CAISELSRTVGTRVSYEQYF.

The chain links TRBV7-9 to TRBJ1-5; 8 bases align to TRBD1. After removal of 3 bases from V and 11 bases from J, the junction contained 9 bases not matched to a gene. The CDR3 covers 14 residues. The germline gives CDR1 SEHNR, CDR2 FQNEAQ (reference sequence). CDR3 in DNA: TGTGCCAGCAGCTTGGCGCAGGGGGCTTCGACCCAGCATTTT. It yields the protein CASSLAQGASTQHF.

This clonotype has just a few counts. The chain has TRBV7-2 and TRBJ2-7; weak D call: TRBD2 (6 bases). Germline CDR1 and CDR2: SGHTA and FQGNSA. Between the trimmed V and J ends, which lost 3 bases and 5 bases, there was a span of 17 bases. The CDR3 extends over 15 amino acids. CDR3 bases: TGTGCCAGCAGCTTGCGGGGCCGGGCTGTGGACGAGCAGTACTTC. Its protein product is CASSLRGRAVDEQYF.

The CDR3 DNA follows: TGCAGCGTTCGGTCACTAGCGGGAGTCCCAAACCAAGAGACCCAGTACTTC. Amino acids: CSVRSLAGVPNQETQYF. The chain combines TRBV29-1 with TRBJ2-5; 11 nucleotides agree with TRBD2. The germline CDR1 and CDR2 sequences are SQVTM and ANQGSEA. J lost 0 bases, V lost 5 bases, and 11 bases had no gene match. The CDR3 runs 17 residues.

This clonotype turned up a few times. The rearrangement links TRBV7-9 to TRBJ1-1; tentative D call: TRBD1 (5 bases). Between the trimmed V and J ends, which lost 5 bases and 4 bases, there was a span of 17 bases. The germline CDR1 and CDR2 sequences are SEHNR and FQNEAQ (reference sequence). The CDR3 contains 15 residues. In DNA form, the CDR3 reads TGTGCCAGCAGCCCCCTGCGAGGGGCATTCACTGAAGCTTTCTTT. This sequence encodes CASSPLRGAFTEAFF.

This clonotype has a handful of counts. The rearrangement joins TRBV7-2 to TRBJ1-1, with D unclear. Trimming stripped 1 base from V and 3 bases from J, with 21 bases between. Germline assignment: CDR1 SGHTA and CDR2 FQGNSA. CDR3 length equals 18 residues. CDR3 amino acids: CASSLGFRRPAGDTEAFF. Here the CDR3 DNA reads TGTGCCAGCAGCTTAGGGTTTCGACGGCCGGCCGGCGACACTGAAGCTTTCTTT. Complete variable domain (other parts from reference TRBV7-2 and TRBJ1-1): GAGVSQSPSNKVTEKGKDVELRCDPISGHTALYWYRQSLGQGLEFLIYFQGNSAPDKSGLPSDRFSAERTGGSVSTLTIQRTQQEDSAVYLCASSLGFRRPAGDTEAFFGQGTRLTVV.

The V call is TRBV6-2 or TRBV6-3, the J call TRBJ1-1; D gene uncertain. Trimming took 3 bases from V and 1 from J, leaving 6 bases between them. The CDR3 covers 13 residues. The germline gives CDR1 MNHEY, CDR2 SVGEGT. The CDR3, as DNA: TGTGCCAGCAGTTATGACCCGAACACTGAAGCTTTCTTT. Translation: CASSYDPNTEAFF.

This rearrangement joins TRBV11-2 to TRBJ1-1; D call uncertain. V was shortened by 2 bases and J by 2 bases, with 9 bases between the two germline ends. The CDR3 has 14 amino acids. Germline assignment: CDR1 SGHAT and CDR2 FQNNGV. CDR3 protein: CASSLSSDNTEAFF. DNA of the CDR3: TGTGCCAGCAGCTTATCTAGCGACAACACTGAAGCTTTCTTT.

This clonotype was observed a few times. The rearrangement links TRBV7-8 to TRBJ2-7; possibly TRBD1 or TRBD2 for D (6 bases each). V was trimmed by 0 bases and J by 6 bases, leaving 12 bases between them. CDR3 length equals 14 residues. Germline CDR1 is SGHVS and CDR2 is FQNEAQ. The CDR3 protein is CASSLAGGPVEQYF. As DNA, the CDR3 is TGTGCCAGCAGCTTAGCGGGGGGCCCCGTCGAGCAGTACTTC.

This clonotype was counted ten times or more. The chain is built from TRBV29-1 and TRBJ2-7; 9 bases are shared with TRBD2. Germline CDR1 SQVTM, CDR2 ANQGSEA. J lost 3 bases, V lost 7 bases, and 10 bases had no gene match. CDR3 length: 14 amino acids. The DNA for the CDR3 is TGCAGCGCAAGAACGGGACTAGCAATCTACGAGCAGTACTTC. It encodes CSARTGLAIYEQYF.

This clonotype was seen a few times. This rearrangement joins TRBV7-8 to TRBJ2-1, with D possibly being TRBD1 or TRBD2 (5 bases each). CDR3 length: 15 amino acids. The V gene's germline CDR1 is SGHVS and CDR2 FQNEAQ. V was pared by 5 bases and J by 4 bases, with 15 bases between. The CDR3 here is CASSPGAILYNEQFF. The CDR3 nucleotides are TGTGCCAGCAGCCCCGGGGCTATCCTTTACAATGAGCAGTTCTTC. Drawing the rest from reference TRBV7-8 and TRBJ2-1, the complete variable domain is GAGVSQSPRYKVAKRGQDVALRCDPISGHVSLFWYQQALGQGPEFLTYFQNEAQLDKSGLPSDRFFAERPEGSVSTLKIQRTQQEDSAVYLCASSPGAILYNEQFFGPGTRLTVL.